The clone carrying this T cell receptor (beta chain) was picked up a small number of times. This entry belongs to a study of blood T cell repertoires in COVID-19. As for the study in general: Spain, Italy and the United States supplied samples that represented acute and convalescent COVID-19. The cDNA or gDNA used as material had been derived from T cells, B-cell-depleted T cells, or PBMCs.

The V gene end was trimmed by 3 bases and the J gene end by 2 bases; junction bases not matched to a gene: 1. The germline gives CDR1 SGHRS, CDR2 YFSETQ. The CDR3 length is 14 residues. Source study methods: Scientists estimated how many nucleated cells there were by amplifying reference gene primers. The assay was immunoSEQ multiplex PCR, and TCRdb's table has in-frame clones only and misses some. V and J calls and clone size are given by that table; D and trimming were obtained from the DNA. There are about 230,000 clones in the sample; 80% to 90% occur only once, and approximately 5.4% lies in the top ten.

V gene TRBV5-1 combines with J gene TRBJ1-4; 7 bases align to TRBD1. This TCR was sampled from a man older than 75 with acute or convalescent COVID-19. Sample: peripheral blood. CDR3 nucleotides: TGCGCCAGCAGCTCGACAGGGACTAATGAAAAACTGTTTTTT. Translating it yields CASSSTGTNEKLFF.